Below are 20 T cell receptor beta chains sequenced from a single sample in a study of T cell clusters in autoimmune cytopenias. TRB was amplified from roughly 250 ng of peripheral blood genomic DNA per sample. One tube held mixed TRB-A and TRB-B primer pools for touch-down PCR. For each CDR3 protein, TCRdb gives one entry from its re-call of the multiplex PCR reads, without DNA. Here the sample table reports around 8,000 distinct CDR3 sequences. The sample comprised peripheral blood. The receptors shown here come from a human donor with an autoimmune cytopenia or autoimmune hepatitis (not recorded which).

V gene TRBV19 combines with J gene TRBJ1-1; the TCRdb D gene call, TRBD1, has no DNA to confirm it. This CDR3 has 14 amino acids. Germline CDR1 reads LNHDA; CDR2 reads SQIVND (reference sequence). CDR3 in amino acids: CASSMQQGWTEAFF.

V and J are TRBV12-3 or TRBV12-4 and TRBJ2-6. The CDR3 is 16 amino acids. The CDR3 sequence is CASSLYDSSGANVLTF.

The chain couples TRBV5-6 to TRBJ2-1. The CDR3 has 11 amino acids. Germline assignment: CDR1 SGHDT and CDR2 YYEEEE. The CDR3 spells CASSLAVEQFF.

This clonotype is identified as large from frequency. The chain has TRBV14 and TRBJ2-3. The V gene's germline CDR1 is SGHDN and CDR2 FVKESK. The CDR3 contains 16 residues. The CDR3 region is CASSQVRIGSTDTQYF.

This chain connects TRBV19 to TRBJ1-5. Looked up from germline, CDR1 is LNHDA and CDR2 is SQIVND (reference sequence). This CDR3 is 14 amino acids long. CDR3 region: CASNKWGSNQPQHF.

J is TRBJ2-1 and V is TRBV27. The CDR3 is 13 amino acids. The germline gives CDR1 MNHEY, CDR2 SMNVEV (reference sequence). The chain's CDR3 is CASSLSGFNEQFF.

By frequency, this clonotype registers large (0.1 to 1%). V usage is TRBV20-1 and J usage is TRBJ2-1; there is no DNA to check the TCRdb D call of TRBD2. Germline V gene data show CDR1 as DFQATT and CDR2 as SNEGSKA (reference sequence). The CDR3 loop spans 16 amino acids. CDR3 in amino acids: CSARERLAGEYSEQFF.

This rearrangement joins TRBV20-1 to TRBJ1-1. CDR1 is DFQATT, CDR2 SNEGSKA, per germline (reference sequence). The length of the CDR3 is 15 residues. This chain's CDR3 is CSARDPGGLNTEAFF.

The chain carries TRBV6-5 and TRBJ2-7; the D call of TRBD2 rests on TCRdb alone, since no DNA is present to check it. The CDR3 is 14 residues long. Germline CDR1 reads MNHEY; CDR2 reads SVGAGI. CDR3 residues: CASSSPNYIYEQYF.

This chain connects TRBV6-4 to TRBJ2-3. Germline lookup yields CDR1 MRHNA and CDR2 SNTAGT. This CDR3 has 14 residues. The CDR3 sequence: CASSDSNGADTQYF.

This rearrangement joins TRBV10-3 to TRBJ2-1; the TCRdb call, TRBD1, lacks DNA for checking. CDR1 and CDR2 from the germline V gene are ENHRY and SYGVKD. The CDR3 loop spans 15 amino acids. This CDR3 reads CAIRMDRGRYNEQFF.

The chain has TRBV20-1 and TRBJ2-3; TCRdb names TRBD2, which stays unverified in the absence of DNA. The CDR3 sequence is 16 residues long. CDR1 is DFQATT, CDR2 SNEGSKA, per germline (reference sequence). CDR3: CSARVGTSGNTDTQYF.

This clonotype is labeled large (0.1 to 1%) based on frequency. The CDR3 sequence: CASSLGARVYYEQYF. This sequence joins TRBV5-4 and TRBJ2-7; the D call from TCRdb, TRBD1, cannot be confirmed without DNA. The CDR3 contains 15 residues. Germline assignment: CDR1 SGHNT and CDR2 YYREEE (reference sequence). The variable domain in full, with the rest retrieved from reference TRBV5-4 and TRBJ2-7, is ETGVTQSPTHLIKTRGQQVTLRCSSQSGHNTVSWYQQALGQGPQFIFQYYREEENGRGNFPPRFSGLQFPNYSSELNVNALELDDSALYLCASSLGARVYYEQYFGPGTRLTVT.

Frequency places this clonotype as medium-sized. The V gene is TRBV11-1, the J gene TRBJ2-1; the TCRdb call, TRBD2, lacks DNA for checking. Germline CDR1 reads SGHAT; CDR2 reads FQDESV (reference sequence). This CDR3 is built from 14 residues. CDR3 in amino acids: CASSKGLAGNEQFF. Supplemented by reference TRBV11-1 and TRBJ2-1, the full variable domain reads EAEVAQSPRYKITEKSQAVAFWCDPISGHATLYWYRQILGQGPELLVQFQDESVVDDSQLPKDRFSAERLKGVDSTLKIQPAELGDSAMYLCASSKGLAGNEQFFGPGTRLTVL.

Measured by frequency, this clonotype is medium-sized. The chain is built from TRBV6-6 and TRBJ2-2. The CDR3 has 12 residues. The germline gives CDR1 MNHNY, CDR2 SVGAGI (reference sequence). This chain's CDR3 is CASSLEWGELFF.

The chain recombines TRBV7-6 with TRBJ2-7; TCRdb lists TRBD1, though no DNA is available to test this call. The germline gives CDR1 SGHVS, CDR2 FNYEAQ. CDR3 length: 16 amino acids. The CDR3 sequence: CASSLGGGKGSYEQYF. Combining the CDR3 with reference TRBV7-6 and TRBJ2-7 gives the whole variable domain GAGVSQSPRYKVTKRGQDVALRCDPISGHVSLYWYRQALGQGPEFLTYFNYEAQQDKSGLPNDRFSAERPEGSISTLTIQRTEQRDSAMYRCASSLGGGKGSYEQYFGPGTRLTVT.

Frequency places this clonotype as medium-sized. The V and J genes are TRBV6-5 and TRBJ1-5. This CDR3 is 13 amino acids long. Germline V gene sequence: CDR1 MNHEY, CDR2 SVGAGI. This CDR3 reads CASSEAVNQPQHF.

The V gene is TRBV7-9, the J gene TRBJ1-2. The CDR3 sequence is 16 residues long. CDR1 and CDR2 (germline): SEHNR, FQNEAQ (reference sequence). The CDR3 loop reads CASSPASTAADYGYTF. Full variable domain (missing parts from reference TRBV7-9 and TRBJ1-2): DTGVSQNPRHKITKRGQNVTFRCDPISEHNRLYWYRQTLGQGPEFLTYFQNEAQLEKSRLLSDRFSAERPKGSFSTLEIQRTEQGDSAMYLCASSPASTAADYGYTFGSGTRLTVV.

The chain combines TRBV19 with TRBJ2-7. The length of the CDR3 is 14 residues. From germline, CDR1 is LNHDA and CDR2 SQIVND (reference sequence). The CDR3 here is CASSLFGRTYEQYF.

The chain is built from TRBV5-4 and TRBJ2-2; TCRdb names TRBD1, which stays unverified in the absence of DNA. Germline lookup yields CDR1 SGHNT and CDR2 YYREEE (reference sequence). The CDR3 is made up of 15 amino acids. The CDR3 protein is CASSPKDQVGGELFF.